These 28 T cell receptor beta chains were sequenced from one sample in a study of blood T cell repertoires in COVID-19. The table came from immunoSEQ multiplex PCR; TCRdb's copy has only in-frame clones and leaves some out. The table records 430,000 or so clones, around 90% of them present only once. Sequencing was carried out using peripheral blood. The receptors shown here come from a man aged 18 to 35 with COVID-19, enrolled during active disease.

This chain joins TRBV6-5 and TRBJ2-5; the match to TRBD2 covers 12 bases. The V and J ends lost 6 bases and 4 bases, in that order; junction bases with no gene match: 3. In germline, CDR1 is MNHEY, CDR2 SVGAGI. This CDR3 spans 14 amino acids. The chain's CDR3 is CASSRLAGVETQYF. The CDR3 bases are TGTGCCAGCAGCAGACTAGCGGGGGTAGAGACCCAGTACTTC.

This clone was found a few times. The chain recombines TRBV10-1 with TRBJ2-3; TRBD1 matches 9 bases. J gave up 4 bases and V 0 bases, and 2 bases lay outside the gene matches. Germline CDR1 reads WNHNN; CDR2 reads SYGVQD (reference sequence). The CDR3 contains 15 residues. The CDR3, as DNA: TGCGCCAGCAGTGAGTCGACAGGGGGGGCAGATACGCAGTATTTT. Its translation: CASSESTGGADTQYF.

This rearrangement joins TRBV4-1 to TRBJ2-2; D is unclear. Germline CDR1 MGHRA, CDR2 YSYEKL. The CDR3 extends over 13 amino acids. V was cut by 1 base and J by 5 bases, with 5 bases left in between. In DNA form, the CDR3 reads TGCGCCAGCAGCCAAGCGGAGACCGGGGAGCTGTTTTTT. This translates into CASSQAETGELFF.

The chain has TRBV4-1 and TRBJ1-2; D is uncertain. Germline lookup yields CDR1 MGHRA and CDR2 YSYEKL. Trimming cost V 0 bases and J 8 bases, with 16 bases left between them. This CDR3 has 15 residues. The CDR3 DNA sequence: TGCGCCAGCAGCCAAGAAGTGGGAGTTCTATGGGGCTACACCTTC. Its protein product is CASSQEVGVLWGYTF.

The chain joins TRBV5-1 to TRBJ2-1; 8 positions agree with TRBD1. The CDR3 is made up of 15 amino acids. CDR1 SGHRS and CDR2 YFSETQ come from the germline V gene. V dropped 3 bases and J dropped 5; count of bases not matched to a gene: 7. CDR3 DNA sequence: TGCGCCAGCAGCTCATCGGACAGGGAGAACAATGAGCAGTTCTTC. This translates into CASSSSDRENNEQFF.

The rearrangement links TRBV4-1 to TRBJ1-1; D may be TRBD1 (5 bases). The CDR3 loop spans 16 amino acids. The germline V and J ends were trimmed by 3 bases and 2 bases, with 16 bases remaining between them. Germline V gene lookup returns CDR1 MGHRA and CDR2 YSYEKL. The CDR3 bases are TGCGCCAGCAGCCACCCCCCCGACAGAATCAACACTGAAGCTTTCTTT. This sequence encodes CASSHPPDRINTEAFF.

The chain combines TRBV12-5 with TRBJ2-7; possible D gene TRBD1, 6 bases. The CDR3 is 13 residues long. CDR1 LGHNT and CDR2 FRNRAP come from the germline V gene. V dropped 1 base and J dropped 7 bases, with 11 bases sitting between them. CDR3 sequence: CASGLDRVGEQYF. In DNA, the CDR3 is TGTGCTAGTGGTTTGGACAGGGTGGGAGAGCAGTACTTC.

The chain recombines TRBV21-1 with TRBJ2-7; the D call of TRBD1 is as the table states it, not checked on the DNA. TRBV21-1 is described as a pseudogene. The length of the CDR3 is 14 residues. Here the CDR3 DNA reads TGTGCCAGCAGCCCCCGGACAGTATTCTACGAGCAGTACTTC. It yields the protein CASSPRTVFYEQYF.

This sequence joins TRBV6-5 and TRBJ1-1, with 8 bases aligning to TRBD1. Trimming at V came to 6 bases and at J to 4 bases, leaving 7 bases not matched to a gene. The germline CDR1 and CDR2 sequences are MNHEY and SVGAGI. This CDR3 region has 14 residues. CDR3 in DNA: TGTGCCAGCAGCCGGACAGGGCCGATCACTGAAGCTTTCTTT. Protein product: CASSRTGPITEAFF.

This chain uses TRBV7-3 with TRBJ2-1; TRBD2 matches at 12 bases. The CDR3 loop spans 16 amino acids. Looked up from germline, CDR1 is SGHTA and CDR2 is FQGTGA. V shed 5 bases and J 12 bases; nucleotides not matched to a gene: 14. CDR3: CASSLTPGLAGSRQFF. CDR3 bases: TGTGCCAGCAGCCTCACCCCGGGACTAGCGGGTTCTAGGCAGTTCTTC. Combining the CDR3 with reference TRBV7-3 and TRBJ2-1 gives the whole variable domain GAGVSQTPSNKVTEKGKYVELRCDPISGHTALYWYRQSLGQGPEFLIYFQGTGAADDSGLPNDRFFAVRPEGSVSTLKIQRTERGDSAVYLCASSLTPGLAGSRQFFGPGTRLTVL.

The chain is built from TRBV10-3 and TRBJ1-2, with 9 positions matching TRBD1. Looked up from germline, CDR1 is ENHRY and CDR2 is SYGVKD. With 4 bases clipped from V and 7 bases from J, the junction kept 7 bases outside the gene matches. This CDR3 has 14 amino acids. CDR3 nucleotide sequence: TGTGCCATCAGTGGCGGGACAGGGATCCCTGGCTACACCTTC. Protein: CAISGGTGIPGYTF.

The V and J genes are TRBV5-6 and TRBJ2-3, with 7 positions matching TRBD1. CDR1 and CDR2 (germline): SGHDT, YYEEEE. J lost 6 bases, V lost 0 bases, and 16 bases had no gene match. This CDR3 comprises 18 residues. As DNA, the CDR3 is TGTGCCAGCAGCTTGGTTCATCTCGGACAAAAGGGGGCGGATACGCAGTATTTT. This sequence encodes CASSLVHLGQKGADTQYF.

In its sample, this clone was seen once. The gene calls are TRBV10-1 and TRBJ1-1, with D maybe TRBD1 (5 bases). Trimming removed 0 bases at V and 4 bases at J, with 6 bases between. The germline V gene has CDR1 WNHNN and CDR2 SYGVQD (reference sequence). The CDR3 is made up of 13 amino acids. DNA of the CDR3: TGCGCCAGCAGTGAGTCCACAGGCACTGAAGCTTTCTTT. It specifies CASSESTGTEAFF.

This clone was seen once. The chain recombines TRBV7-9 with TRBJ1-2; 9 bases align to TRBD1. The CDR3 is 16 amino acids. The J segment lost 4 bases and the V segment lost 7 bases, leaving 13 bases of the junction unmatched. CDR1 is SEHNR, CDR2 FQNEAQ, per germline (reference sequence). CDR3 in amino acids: CASTTGTGSNLYGYTF. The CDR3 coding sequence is TGTGCCAGCACGACCGGGACAGGGAGTAACCTCTATGGCTACACCTTC.

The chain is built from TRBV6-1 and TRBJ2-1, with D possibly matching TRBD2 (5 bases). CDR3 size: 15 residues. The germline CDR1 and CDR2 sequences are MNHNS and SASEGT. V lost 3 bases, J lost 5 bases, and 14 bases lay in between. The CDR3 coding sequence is TGTGCCAGCAGTGATTACCTCCGGAGGAACAATGAGCAGTTCTTC. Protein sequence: CASSDYLRRNNEQFF.

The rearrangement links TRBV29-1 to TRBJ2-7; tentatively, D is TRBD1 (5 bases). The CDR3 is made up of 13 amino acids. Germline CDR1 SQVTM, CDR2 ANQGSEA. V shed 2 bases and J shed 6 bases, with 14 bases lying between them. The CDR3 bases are TGCAGCGTTGAACAGGGATTAATGGGCGAGCAGTACTTC. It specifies CSVEQGLMGEQYF.

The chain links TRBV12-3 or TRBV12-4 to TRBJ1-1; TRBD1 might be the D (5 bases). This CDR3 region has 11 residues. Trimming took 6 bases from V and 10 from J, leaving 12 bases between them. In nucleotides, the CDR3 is TGTGCCAGCAGCCGTTACGGGGGAGCTTTCTTT. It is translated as CASSRYGGAFF.

DNA of the CDR3: TGTGCCACTCAGGGGGCCGGGGAGCTGTTTTTT. It yields the protein CATQGAGELFF. The genes are TRBV7-9 and TRBJ2-2, with 7 bases identical to TRBD1. Germline V CDR1 and CDR2: SEHNR, FQNEAQ (reference sequence). J gave up 6 bases and V 10 bases, and 2 bases lay outside the gene matches. This CDR3 comprises 11 residues.

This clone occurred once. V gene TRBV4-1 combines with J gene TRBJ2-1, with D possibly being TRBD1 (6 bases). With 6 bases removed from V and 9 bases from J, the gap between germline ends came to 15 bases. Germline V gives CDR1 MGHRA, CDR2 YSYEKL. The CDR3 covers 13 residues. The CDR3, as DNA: TGCGCCAGCAGAACAGGGTCGGCGACTGAGCAGTTCTTC. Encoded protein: CASRTGSATEQFF.

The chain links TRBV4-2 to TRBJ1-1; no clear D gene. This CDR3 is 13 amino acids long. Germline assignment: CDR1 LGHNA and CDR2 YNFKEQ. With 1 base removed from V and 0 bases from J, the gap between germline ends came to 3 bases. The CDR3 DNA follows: TGTGCCAGCAGCCAAGTCGTGAACACTGAAGCTTTCTTT. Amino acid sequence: CASSQVVNTEAFF.

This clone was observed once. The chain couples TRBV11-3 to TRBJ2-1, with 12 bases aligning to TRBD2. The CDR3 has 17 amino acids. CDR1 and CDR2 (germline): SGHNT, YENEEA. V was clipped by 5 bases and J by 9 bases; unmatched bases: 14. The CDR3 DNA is TGTGCCAGCAGCACCAGACTAGCGGGAGTGGGGCTTAGTGAGCAGTTCTTC. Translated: CASSTRLAGVGLSEQFF.

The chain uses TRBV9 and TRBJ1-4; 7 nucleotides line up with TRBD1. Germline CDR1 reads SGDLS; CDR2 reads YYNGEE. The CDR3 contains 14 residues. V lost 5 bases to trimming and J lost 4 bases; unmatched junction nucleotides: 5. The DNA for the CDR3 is TGTGCCAGCAGACAGGACAGGTTTAATGAAAAACTGTTTTTT. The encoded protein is CASRQDRFNEKLFF.

CDR3 region: CASSLGGGANTEAFF. CDR3 DNA sequence: TGCGCCAGCAGCTTGGGGGGCGGCGCGAACACTGAAGCTTTCTTT. The rearrangement links TRBV5-1 to TRBJ1-1, with D maybe TRBD1 (5 bases). This CDR3 has 15 amino acids. V was shortened by 0 bases and J by 1 base, with 10 bases between the two germline ends. Germline CDR1 SGHRS, CDR2 YFSETQ.

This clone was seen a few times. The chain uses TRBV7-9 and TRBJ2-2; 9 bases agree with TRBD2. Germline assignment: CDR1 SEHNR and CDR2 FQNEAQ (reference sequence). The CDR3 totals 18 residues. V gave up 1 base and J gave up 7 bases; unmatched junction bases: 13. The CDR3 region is CASSLDLAGGPQNGELFF. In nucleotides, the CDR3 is TGTGCCAGCAGCTTAGACCTGGCGGGAGGGCCTCAGAACGGGGAGCTGTTTTTT.

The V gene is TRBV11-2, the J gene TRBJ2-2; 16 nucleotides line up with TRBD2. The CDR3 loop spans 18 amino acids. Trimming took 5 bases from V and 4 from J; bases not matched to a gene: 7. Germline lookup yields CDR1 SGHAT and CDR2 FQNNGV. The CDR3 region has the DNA TGTGCCAGCAGCCCGGGACTAGCGGGGGGGCCTGGCACCGGGGAGCTGTTTTTT. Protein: CASSPGLAGGPGTGELFF.

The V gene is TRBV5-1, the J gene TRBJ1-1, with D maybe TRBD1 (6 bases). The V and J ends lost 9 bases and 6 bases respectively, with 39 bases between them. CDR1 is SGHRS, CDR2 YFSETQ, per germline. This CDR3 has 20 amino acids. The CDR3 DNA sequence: TGCGCCATCCCCAAGATCCCGCCAAAAGATTACACAGGGTCCTGGGCTGAAGCTTTCTTT. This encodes CAIPKIPPKDYTGSWAEAFF.

CDR3 in amino acids: CATSRDRLVSGNTIYF. The CDR3 region has the DNA TGTGCCACCAGCAGAGATCGGTTGGTCTCTGGAAACACCATATATTTT. The gene calls are TRBV15 and TRBJ1-3, with D uncertain. The CDR3 extends over 16 amino acids. Per germline, CDR1 LNHNV and CDR2 YYDKDF (reference sequence). The ends were cut back, 0 bases at V and 0 bases at J, with 9 bases in the middle.

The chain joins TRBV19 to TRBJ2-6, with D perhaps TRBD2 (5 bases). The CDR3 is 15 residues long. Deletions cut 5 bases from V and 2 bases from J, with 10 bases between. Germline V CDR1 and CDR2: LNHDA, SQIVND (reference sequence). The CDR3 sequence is CASSGREAGANVLTF. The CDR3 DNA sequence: TGTGCCAGTAGTGGGAGAGAGGCTGGGGCCAACGTCCTGACTTTC. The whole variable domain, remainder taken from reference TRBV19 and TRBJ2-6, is DGGITQSPKYLFRKEGQNVTLSCEQNLNHDAMYWYRQDPGQGLRLIYYSQIVNDFQKGDIAEGYSVSREKKESFPLTVTSAQKNPTAFYLCASSGREAGANVLTFGAGSRLTVL.